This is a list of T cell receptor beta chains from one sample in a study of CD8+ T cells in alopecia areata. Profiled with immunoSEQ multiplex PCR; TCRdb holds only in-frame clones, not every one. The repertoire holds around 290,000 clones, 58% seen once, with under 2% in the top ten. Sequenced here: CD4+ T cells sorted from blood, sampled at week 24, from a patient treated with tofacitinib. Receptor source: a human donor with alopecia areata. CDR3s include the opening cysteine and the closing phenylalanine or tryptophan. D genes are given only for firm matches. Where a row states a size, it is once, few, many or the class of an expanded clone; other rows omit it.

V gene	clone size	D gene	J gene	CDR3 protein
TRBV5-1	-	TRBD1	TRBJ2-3	CASNHRGGTDTQYF
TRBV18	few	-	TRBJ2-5	CASSPGAQETQYF
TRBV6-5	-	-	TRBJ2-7	CASSLRQTMYF
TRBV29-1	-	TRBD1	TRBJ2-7	CSVRDRDSYEQYF
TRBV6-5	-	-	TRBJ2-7	CASSYGSGQYF
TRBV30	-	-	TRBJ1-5	CAWNTDSNQPQHF
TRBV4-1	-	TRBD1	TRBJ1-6	CASSQLRDRGRDHSLHF
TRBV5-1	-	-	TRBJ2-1	CASSLDFAVEQFF
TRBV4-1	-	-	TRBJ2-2	CASSQGRGFDTGELFF
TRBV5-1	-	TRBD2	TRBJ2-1	CASSQRTSGYNEQFF
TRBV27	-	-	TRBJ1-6	CASSFGGRGLSYNSPLHF
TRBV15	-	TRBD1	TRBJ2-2	CATSGRDRGGTGELFF
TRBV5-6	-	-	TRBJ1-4	CASSLRTTNEKLFF
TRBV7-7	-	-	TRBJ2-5	CASSLDASAETQYF
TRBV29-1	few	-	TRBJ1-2	CSVDYIRDVYGYTF
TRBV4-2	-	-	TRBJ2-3	CASSQGVLALTDTQYF
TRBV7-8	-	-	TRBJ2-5	CASSSGPGDGETQYF
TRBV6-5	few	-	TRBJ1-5	CASSFGGGQPQHF
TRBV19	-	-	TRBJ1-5	CASTEGYSNQPQHF
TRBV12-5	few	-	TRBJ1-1	CASGLGDSKAFF
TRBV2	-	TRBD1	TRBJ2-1	CASSSQGATYNEQFF
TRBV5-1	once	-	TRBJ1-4	CASRTSGAQGEKLFF
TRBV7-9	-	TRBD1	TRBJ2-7	CASSSGQDPYEQYF
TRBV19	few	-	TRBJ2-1	CASSIYSNLNEQFF
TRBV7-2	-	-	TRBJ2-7	CASSFRNTLEQYF
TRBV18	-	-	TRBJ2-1	CASSDGGGSKGEQFF
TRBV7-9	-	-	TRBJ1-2	CASSPPGLLGYTF
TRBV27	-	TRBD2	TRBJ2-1	CASNPRGGFNNEQFF
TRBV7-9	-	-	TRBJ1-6	CASSLRNSPLHF
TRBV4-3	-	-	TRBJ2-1	CASSQGGLNNEQFF
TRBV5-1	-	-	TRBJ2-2	CASSSRGQNTGELFF
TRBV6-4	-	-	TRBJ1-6	CASSDSTNSPLHF
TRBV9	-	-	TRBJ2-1	CASSVEAGRGIDEQFF
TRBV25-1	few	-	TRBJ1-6	CASSEYTEVHF
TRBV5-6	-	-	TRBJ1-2	CASTPGPSVQLLYGYTF
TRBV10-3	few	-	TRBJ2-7	CAISEAVAYEQYF
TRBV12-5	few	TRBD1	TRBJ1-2	CASGPGTGTDGYTF
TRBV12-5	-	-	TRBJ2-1	CASGSPNGDEQFF
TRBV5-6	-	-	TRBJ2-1	CASSLLYEQFF
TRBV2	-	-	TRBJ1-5	CASSIQSNQPQHF
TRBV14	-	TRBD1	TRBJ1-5	CASSLWDSSQPQHF
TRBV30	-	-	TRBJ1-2	CAWTEGYRADGYTF
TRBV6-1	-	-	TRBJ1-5	CASSGYTNSNQPQHF
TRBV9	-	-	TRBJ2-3	CASSVATTDTQYF
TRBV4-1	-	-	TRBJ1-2	CASSRDGGGGYTF
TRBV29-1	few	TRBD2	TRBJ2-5	CSVEEQASGQETQYF
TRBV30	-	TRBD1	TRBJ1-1	CAWSDTRDRGRTEAFF
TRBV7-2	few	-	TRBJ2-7	CASSRTYEQYF
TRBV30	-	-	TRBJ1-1	CAWSAVRAEAFF
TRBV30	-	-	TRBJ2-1	CAWSYRDFSYNEQFF
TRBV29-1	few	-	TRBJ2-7	CSVEEGGTEQYF
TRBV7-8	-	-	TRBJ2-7	CASLGTRFHEQYF
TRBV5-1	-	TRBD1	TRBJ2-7	CASSPGQTPYEQYF
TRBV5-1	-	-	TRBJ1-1	CASSFVGTEAFF